This T cell receptor (beta chain) was identified in a study of blood T cell repertoires in COVID-19. Assay: immunoSEQ multiplex PCR; the TCRdb copy retains only in-frame clones and omits some. The sample contains approximately 170,000 clones, approximately 82% of which appear only once. Germline values: CDR1 SGDLS, CDR2 YYNGEE. Trimming removed 4 bases from V and 7 bases from J, with 19 bases in between. The CDR3 loop spans 15 amino acids. This TCR derives from a woman between 50 and 59 years old in a cohort exposed to, infected with or recovered from COVID-19 (not recorded which). Sequencing was done on a sample of PBMCs or T cells enriched from blood (not recorded which). The V and J genes are TRBV9 and TRBJ2-3; maybe TRBD2 (6 bases). CDR3 sequence reads: CASSPSGVLRNTQYF. Here the CDR3 DNA reads TGTGCCAGCAGCCCCTCGGGGGTTCTTAGGAATACGCAGTATTTT. Together with reference TRBV9 and TRBJ2-3, the CDR3 gives the full variable domain: DSGVTQTPKHLITATGQRVTLRCSPRSGDLSVYWYQQSLDQGLQFLIQYYNGEERAKGNILERFSAQQFPDLHSELNLSSLELGDSALYFCASSPSGVLRNTQYFGPGTRLTVL.